This TCR beta chain was captured by sequencing in a study of PD-L1 blockade in urothelial cancer. Background on the study: Patients took up atezolizumab at some point between 2013 and 2014 at 1,200 mg intravenously every 3 weeks. Points from the study as a whole: In blood at 3 weeks, tumor-associated clones expanded more among patients with durable benefit.

Germline values: CDR1 SNHLY, CDR2 FYNNEI. The CDR3 loop spans 15 amino acids. Losses at the gene ends were 3 bases for V and 5 bases for J; bases not matched to a gene: 2. Note on this clone: Antigen: not known.

The investigators introduced synthetic TCR analog templates into each PCR as spikes. Assay: immunoSEQ multiplex PCR; the TCRdb copy retains only in-frame clones and omits some. The table records tens of thousands of clones, over 70% of them present only once. Sample time point: pretreatment peripheral blood. Each patient contributed between 1 and 8 total time points of blood mononuclear cells, pretreatment and during treatment. This chain joins TRBV2 and TRBJ2-1; 12 bases fit TRBD2. The source is a man aged 55 to 70 with urothelial cancer. This material consisted of PBMCs, taken around atezolizumab (anti-PD-L1) treatment. The CDR3 coding sequence is TGTGCCAGCAGTGACTGGACTAGCGGGAACAATGAGCAGTTCTTC. The encoded protein is CASSDWTSGNNEQFF.